These 9 T cell receptor beta chains originate from one sample sequenced in a study of cytomegalovirus exposure and HLA in healthy donors (dated by TCRdb to 2015 to 2018). The library was obtained by the immunoSEQ multiplex PCR assay. For the multiplex PCR, a mixture combining 60 forward primers for TCR Vbeta segments and 13 reverse primers for TCR Jbeta segments was used. TCRdb stores this immuneACCESS table with in-frame sequences only. Part of the clones is absent; in the studies checked, under half of the shortfall reflects unresolved V genes, and no reason is known for the rest. The table for this sample lists 100,000 or so clones; 62% of them were counted only once. The ten biggest clones cover around 5.5% of the sample. Sequencing input: PBMCs. These receptors came from a woman aged 25 to 45 in good health and CMV-seropositive.

This clone turned up a few times. The genes are TRBV29-1 and TRBJ2-7; weak D call: TRBD2 (6 bases). V dropped 3 bases and J dropped 7 bases, with 16 bases sitting between them. The germline CDR1 and CDR2 sequences are SQVTM and ANQGSEA. The CDR3 length is 13 residues. The CDR3 loop is CSVDFRRGDEQYF. The CDR3 DNA reads TGCAGCGTTGATTTCAGGCGGGGTGATGAGCAGTACTTC.

This chain uses TRBV5-6 with TRBJ2-1, with TRBD2 matching 8 bases. The CDR3 sequence is 16 residues long. Germline trimming cut 5 bases from V and 9 bases from J; bases unmatched to any gene: 16. Per germline, CDR1 SGHDT and CDR2 YYEEEE. The CDR3 DNA sequence: TGTGCCAGCAGTCAACCCCGGACGGGGGGGGTGGGTGAGCAGTTCTTC. It codes for CASSQPRTGGVGEQFF.

In this sample, this clone turned up a few times. The rearrangement uses TRBV5-1 and TRBJ1-3; D might be TRBD1 (5 bases). The germline CDR1 and CDR2 sequences are SGHRS and YFSETQ. Trimming removed 1 base from V and 0 bases from J, with 17 bases in between. The CDR3 is made up of 18 amino acids. DNA for the CDR3: TGCGCCAGCAGCTTGACAACAGGCAACCCCGGCTCTGGAAACACCATATATTTT. Residues: CASSLTTGNPGSGNTIYF.

The chain employs TRBV6-5 and TRBJ2-1; the D is unclear. Germline V gene sequence: CDR1 MNHEY, CDR2 SVGAGI. The CDR3 has 16 residues. V lost 0 bases and J lost 2, with 11 bases in between. The CDR3 region has the DNA TGTGCCAGCAGTTACTCGAGTGGTACAGCCTACAATGAGCAGTTCTTC. Translating it yields CASSYSSGTAYNEQFF.

The chain couples TRBV4-3 to TRBJ1-1; D is unclear. V lost 0 bases to trimming and J lost 6 bases, with 14 bases between them. Looked up from germline, CDR1 is LGHNA and CDR2 is YSLEER. CDR3 length: 15 residues. CDR3 bases: TGCGCCAGCAGCCAAGAGTCCGGGGTTTGGGCTGAAGCTTTCTTT. This encodes CASSQESGVWAEAFF.

This chain joins TRBV29-1 and TRBJ2-3; 10 bases align to TRBD1. With V trimmed by 7 bases and J by 4 bases, 5 bases remained unmatched. In germline, CDR1 is SQVTM, CDR2 ANQGSEA. There are 13 residues in the CDR3. CDR3 amino acids: CSDRQGASDTQYF. As DNA, the CDR3 is TGCAGCGATAGACAGGGGGCGTCAGATACGCAGTATTTT.

CDR3 nucleotides: TGTGCCAGCAGTTTATCAGGTAGAGGCTACGAGCAGTACTTC. Residues: CASSLSGRGYEQYF. The rearrangement uses TRBV27 and TRBJ2-7; D is undetermined. In germline, CDR1 is MNHEY, CDR2 SMNVEV (reference sequence). This CDR3 has 14 residues. V lost 0 bases and J lost 3, with 9 bases in between.

There are a few counts of this clone. This chain connects TRBV6-4 to TRBJ2-6; no reliable D call. Between the trimmed V and J ends, which lost 6 bases and 0 bases, there was a span of 12 bases. Per the germline V gene, CDR1 is MRHNA and CDR2 is SNTAGT. This CDR3 has 16 residues. The CDR3 DNA reads TGTGCCAGCAGCCACCAACTTGGCTCTGGGGCCAACGTCCTGACTTTC. As protein: CASSHQLGSGANVLTF.

This clone has just a few counts. The CDR3 here is CASSALAGGQSSYNEQFF. Here the CDR3 DNA reads TGCGCCAGCAGCGCACTAGCGGGGGGACAGAGCTCCTACAATGAGCAGTTCTTC. The V call is TRBV4-3, the J call TRBJ2-1; TRBD2 matches 12 bases. The CDR3 runs to 18 residues. CDR1 is LGHNA and CDR2 is YSLEER in the germline V gene. V dropped 5 bases and J dropped 0; count of bases not matched to a gene: 8.